This T cell receptor (beta chain) was profiled in a study of Graves' ophthalmopathy and Graves' hyperthyroidism. The ends were cut back, 6 bases at V and 8 bases at J, with 10 bases in the middle. Germline CDR1 ENHRY, CDR2 SYGVKD. The CDR3 covers 11 residues. This clonotype came up many times. The authors amplified TCR beta CDR3 regions from RNA transcripts. HTBI primers primed a first-round RT-PCR, and a second-round multiplex PCR followed. MiXCR, applied by TCRdb to the multiplex PCR reads, yields one record per CDR3 protein. The profile shows 650,000 to 900,000 distinct CDR3 sequences, 35% to 50% of them singletons.

V and J are TRBV10-3 and TRBJ1-1; D perhaps matches TRBD1 (6 bases). Sequencing was done on a sample of peripheral blood. This clonotype was obtained from an adult man with Graves' ophthalmopathy. CDR3 sequence (DNA): TGTGCCATCAGGGCACAGGGAGAAGCTTTCTTT. The encoded protein is CAIRAQGEAFF.